The 10 T cell receptor beta chains below come from one sample, sequenced in a study of memory CD4+ T cells and cytomegalovirus serostatus. The sort gate was single viable CD3+CD4+CD8-CD45RO+ cells for memory CD4+ T cells. Assay: immunoSEQ multiplex PCR; the TCRdb copy retains only in-frame clones and omits some. The sample holds almost 55,000 clones, around 80% seen once. The sequenced material came from memory CD4+ T cells from blood. These TCRs come from an adult in good health and CMV-seronegative.

The CDR3 DNA reads as TGTGCCAGCAGCCAAGAGAAGGGGTTAAACACCGGGGAGCTGTTTTTT. Amino acid sequence: CASSQEKGLNTGELFF. The chain employs TRBV14 and TRBJ2-2; D is perhaps TRBD1 (5 bases). This CDR3 is built from 16 residues. The germline V and J ends were trimmed by 0 bases and 2 bases, with 10 bases remaining between them. Germline lookup yields CDR1 SGHDN and CDR2 FVKESK. Supplemented by reference TRBV14 and TRBJ2-2, the full variable domain reads EAGVTQFPSHSVIEKGQTVTLRCDPISGHDNLYWYRRVMGKEIKFLLHFVKESKQDESGMPNNRFLAERTGGTYSTLKVQPAELEDSGVYFCASSQEKGLNTGELFFGEGSRLTVL.

The V call is TRBV7-2, the J call TRBJ1-2; the D is unclear. V lost 7 bases, J lost 8 bases, and 17 bases lay in between. Germline V lookup: CDR1 SGHTA, CDR2 FQGNSA. CDR3 length: 13 amino acids. CDR3 in amino acids: CASNSDGPGGYTF. The CDR3 DNA follows: TGTGCCAGCAACTCGGACGGCCCCGGGGGCTACACCTTC.

This clone is medium-sized. The J gene is TRBJ1-4, the V gene TRBV13; TRBD1 matches at 11 bases. The CDR3 runs to 16 residues. Unmatched junction bases numbered 10, after V lost 6 bases and J lost 7 bases. Germline CDR1 reads PRHDT; CDR2 reads FYEKMQ (reference sequence). The CDR3 reads CASSRRIGTGGEKLFF. CDR3 coding DNA: TGTGCCAGCAGTCGAAGGATAGGGACAGGGGGTGAAAAACTGTTTTTT.

This chain joins TRBV6-9 and TRBJ1-5; D uncertain. V was trimmed by 2 bases and J by 3 bases, leaving 11 bases between them. The germline CDR1 and CDR2 sequences are MNHGY and SVAAGI. The CDR3 loop spans 15 amino acids. The CDR3 region is CASSYPRIDNQPQHF. The CDR3 DNA is TGTGCCAGCAGTTATCCCAGGATCGACAATCAGCCCCAGCATTTT.

The chain recombines TRBV6-4 with TRBJ2-1; D not certain. Deletions cut 0 bases from V and 10 bases from J, with 13 bases between. Germline values: CDR1 MRHNA, CDR2 SNTAGT. The CDR3 is made up of 14 amino acids. CDR3 sequence (DNA): TGTGCCAGCAGTGACTCGTTAGGTTTGGGAGAGCAGTTCTTC. It is translated as CASSDSLGLGEQFF.

The chain links TRBV7-2 to TRBJ1-1, with D maybe TRBD1 (5 bases). The CDR3 consists of 17 residues. V was trimmed by 5 bases and J by 2 bases, leaving 21 bases between them. Germline V lookup: CDR1 SGHTA, CDR2 FQGNSA. This CDR3 is CASSRNSWTIANTEAFF. CDR3 DNA sequence: TGTGCCAGCAGCCGTAATTCTTGGACAATTGCTAACACTGAAGCTTTCTTT.

V usage is TRBV5-4 and J usage is TRBJ1-2; D is unclear. The V end was cut by 1 base, the J end by 2 bases, with 6 bases between. The germline gives CDR1 SGHNT, CDR2 YYREEE (reference sequence). The CDR3 sequence is 13 residues long. CDR3 residues: CASSLTDNYGYTF. CDR3 coding DNA: TGTGCCAGCAGCTTGACAGACAACTATGGCTACACCTTC.

The J gene is TRBJ2-1, the V gene TRBV19; 10 positions match TRBD2. Per germline, CDR1 LNHDA and CDR2 SQIVND (reference sequence). There are 16 residues in the CDR3. The V and J ends lost 7 bases and 5 bases, in that order; junction bases with no gene match: 11. Here the CDR3 DNA reads TGTGCCAGTAACCCGGGTAGCGGGGGGCTCCACAATGAGCAGTTCTTC. It is translated as CASNPGSGGLHNEQFF.

The V call is TRBV6-5, the J call TRBJ2-2; D is undetermined. The CDR3 has 15 residues. Germline-derived CDR1 and CDR2 are MNHEY and SVGAGI. Trimming shortened V by 6 bases and J by 0 bases, and 11 bases separated the two germline ends. CDR3 protein: CASSPDYANTGELFF. In nucleotides, the CDR3 is TGTGCCAGCAGCCCCGATTACGCGAACACCGGGGAGCTGTTTTTT.

The sample holds a few counts of this clone. The chain combines TRBV7-2 with TRBJ2-7, with 7 bases that match TRBD2. Germline CDR1 is SGHTA and CDR2 is FQGNSA. V was clipped by 5 bases and J by 3 bases; unmatched bases: 4. This CDR3 is 13 amino acids long. The chain's CDR3 is CASSVREDYEQYF. DNA for the CDR3: TGTGCCAGCAGCGTACGGGAGGACTACGAGCAGTACTTC.